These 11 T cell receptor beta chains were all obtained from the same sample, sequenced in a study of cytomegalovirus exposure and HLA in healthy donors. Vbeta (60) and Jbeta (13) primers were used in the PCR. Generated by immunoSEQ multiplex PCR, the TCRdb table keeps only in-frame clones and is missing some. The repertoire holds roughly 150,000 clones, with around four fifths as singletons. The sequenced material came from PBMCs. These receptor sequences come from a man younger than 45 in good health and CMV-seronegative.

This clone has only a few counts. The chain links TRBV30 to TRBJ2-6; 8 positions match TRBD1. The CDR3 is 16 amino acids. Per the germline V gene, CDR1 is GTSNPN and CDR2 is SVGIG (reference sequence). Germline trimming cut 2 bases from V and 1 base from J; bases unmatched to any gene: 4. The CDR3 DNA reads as TGTGCCTGGAGTTTCTGGGACAGGTCTGGGGCCAACGTCCTGACTTTC. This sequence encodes CAWSFWDRSGANVLTF.

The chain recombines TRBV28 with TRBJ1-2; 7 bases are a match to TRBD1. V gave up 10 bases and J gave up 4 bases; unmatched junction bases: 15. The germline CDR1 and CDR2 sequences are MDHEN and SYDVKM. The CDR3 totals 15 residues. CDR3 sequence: CAIPSGGGIGYGYTF. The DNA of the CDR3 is TGTGCCATCCCCTCGGGAGGGGGCATAGGCTATGGCTACACCTTC.

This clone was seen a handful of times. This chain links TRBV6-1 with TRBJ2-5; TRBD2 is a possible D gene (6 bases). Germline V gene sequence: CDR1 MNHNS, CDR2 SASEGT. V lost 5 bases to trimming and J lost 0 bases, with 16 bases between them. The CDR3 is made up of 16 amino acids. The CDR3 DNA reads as TGTGCCAGCAGTCAAGGACTAACCCGGTACCAAGAGACCCAGTACTTC. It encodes CASSQGLTRYQETQYF.

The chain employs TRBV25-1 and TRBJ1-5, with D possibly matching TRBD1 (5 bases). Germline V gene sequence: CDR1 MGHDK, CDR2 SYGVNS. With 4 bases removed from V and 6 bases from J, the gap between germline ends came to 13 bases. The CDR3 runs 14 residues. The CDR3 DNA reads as TGTGCCAGCAGTGCCGACAGTGAGAGTCAGCCCCAGCATTTT. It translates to CASSADSESQPQHF. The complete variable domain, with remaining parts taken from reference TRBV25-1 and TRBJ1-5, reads EADIYQTPRYLVIGTGKKITLECSQTMGHDKMYWYQQDPGMELHLIHYSYGVNSTEKGDLSSESTVSRIRTEHFPLTLESARPSHTSQYLCASSADSESQPQHFGDGTRLSIL.

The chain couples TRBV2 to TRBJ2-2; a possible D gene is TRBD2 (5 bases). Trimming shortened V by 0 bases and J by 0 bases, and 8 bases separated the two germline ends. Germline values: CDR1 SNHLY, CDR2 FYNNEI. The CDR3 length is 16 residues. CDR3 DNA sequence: TGTGCCAGCAGTGAAGCCGGGGTCCCGAACACCGGGGAGCTGTTTTTT. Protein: CASSEAGVPNTGELFF.

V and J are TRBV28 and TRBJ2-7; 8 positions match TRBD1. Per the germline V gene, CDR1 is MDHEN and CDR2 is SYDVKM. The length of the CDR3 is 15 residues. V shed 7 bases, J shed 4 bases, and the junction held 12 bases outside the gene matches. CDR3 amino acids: CASTEDRAFRYEQYF. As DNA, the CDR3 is TGTGCCAGCACCGAGGACAGGGCATTTCGGTACGAGCAGTACTTC.

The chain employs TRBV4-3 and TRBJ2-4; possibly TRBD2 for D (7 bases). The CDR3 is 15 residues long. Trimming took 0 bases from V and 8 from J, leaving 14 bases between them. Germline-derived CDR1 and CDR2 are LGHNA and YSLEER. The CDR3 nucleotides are TGCGCCAGCAGCCAAGAGTACGGGGGGCTGTACATTCAGTACTTC. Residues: CASSQEYGGLYIQYF.

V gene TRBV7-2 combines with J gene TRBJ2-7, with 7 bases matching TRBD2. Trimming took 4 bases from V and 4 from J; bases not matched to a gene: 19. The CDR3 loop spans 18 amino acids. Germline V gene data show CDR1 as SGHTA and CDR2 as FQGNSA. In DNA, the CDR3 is TGTGCCAGCAGCTCCGGGACTATACGGACCCAACTTCCATACGAGCAGTACTTC. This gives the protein CASSSGTIRTQLPYEQYF.

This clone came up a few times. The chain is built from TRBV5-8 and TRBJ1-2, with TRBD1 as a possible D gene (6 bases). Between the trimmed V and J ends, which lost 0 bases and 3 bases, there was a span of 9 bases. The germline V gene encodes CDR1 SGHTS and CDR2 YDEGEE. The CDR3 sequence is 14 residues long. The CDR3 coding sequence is TGTGCCAGCAGCTTGGCCTCAGGGGACTATGGCTACACCTTC. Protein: CASSLASGDYGYTF.

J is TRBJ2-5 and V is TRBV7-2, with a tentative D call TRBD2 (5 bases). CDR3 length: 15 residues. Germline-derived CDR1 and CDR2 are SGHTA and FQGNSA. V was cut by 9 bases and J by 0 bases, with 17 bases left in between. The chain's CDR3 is CASQEVAPYQETQYF. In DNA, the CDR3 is TGTGCCAGTCAGGAGGTAGCCCCGTACCAAGAGACCCAGTACTTC.

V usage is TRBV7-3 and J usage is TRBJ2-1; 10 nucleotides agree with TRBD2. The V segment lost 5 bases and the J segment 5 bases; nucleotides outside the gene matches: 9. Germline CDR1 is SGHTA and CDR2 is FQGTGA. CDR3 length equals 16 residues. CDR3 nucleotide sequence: TGTGCCAGCAGCCTAGCTGGGACTAGCGTCAACAATGAGCAGTTCTTC. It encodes CASSLAGTSVNNEQFF.